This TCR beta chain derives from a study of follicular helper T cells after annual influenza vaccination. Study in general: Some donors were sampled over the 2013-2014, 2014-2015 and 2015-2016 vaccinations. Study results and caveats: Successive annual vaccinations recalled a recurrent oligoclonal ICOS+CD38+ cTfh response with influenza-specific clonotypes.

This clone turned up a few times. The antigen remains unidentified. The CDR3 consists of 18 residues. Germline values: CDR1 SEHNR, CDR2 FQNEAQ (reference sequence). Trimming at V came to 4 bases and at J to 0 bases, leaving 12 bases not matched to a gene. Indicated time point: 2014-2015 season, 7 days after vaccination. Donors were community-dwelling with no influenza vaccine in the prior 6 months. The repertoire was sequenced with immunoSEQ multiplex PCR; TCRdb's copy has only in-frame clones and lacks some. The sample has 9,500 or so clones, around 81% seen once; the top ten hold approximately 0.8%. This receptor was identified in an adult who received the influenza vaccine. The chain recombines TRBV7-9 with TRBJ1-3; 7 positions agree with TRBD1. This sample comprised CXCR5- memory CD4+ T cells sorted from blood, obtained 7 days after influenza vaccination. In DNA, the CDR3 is TGTGCCAGCAGCTATGCACAAACAGGGGCCAGCTCTGGAAACACCATATATTTT. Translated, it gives CASSYAQTGASSGNTIYF.